This TCR beta chain was recorded in a study of T cells in Graves' hyperthyroidism and ophthalmopathy. CDR3 length: 15 residues. V was shortened by 6 bases and J by 4 bases, with 17 bases between the two germline ends. Points from the study as a whole: The model predicted ophthalmopathy a median approximately 6.3 months before onset.

Amplification of TCR beta CDR3 regions used RNA as the template. The HTBI primer set was used in a first-round RT-PCR of the TCR CDR3. TCRdb re-called the multiplex PCR reads through MiXCR, storing one row per CDR3 protein. Here the sample spans 730,000 or so distinct CDR3 sequences, approximately 19% being singletons. Uncontrolled infection, other autoimmune disease, pregnancy and lactation each barred patients from inclusion. There are many counts of this clonotype. Its antigen is undetermined. The receptor comes from a woman aged 45-65 years with Graves' hyperthyroidism that later progressed to Graves' ophthalmopathy. This chain links TRBV12-3 or TRBV12-4 with TRBJ2-3; D may match TRBD1 or TRBD2 (5 bases each). The sequenced material came from blood. DNA of the CDR3: TGTGCCAGCAGAGAACGGGGAACGGGGCCAGATACGCAGTATTTT. It encodes CASRERGTGPDTQYF.